This record looks at one T cell receptor (beta chain) sequence and its context. J was trimmed by 3 bases and V by 3 bases; bases with no gene match: 8. Germline V lookup: CDR1 SGHRS, CDR2 YFSETQ. The CDR3 covers 15 residues. This sample was included in a study of blood T cell repertoires in COVID-19. Looking at the study overall: PBMCs, B-cell-depleted T cells, or T cells were the source of the cDNA or gDNA that made up the material.

In the original processing: Amplification of reference gene primers provided the estimated nucleated cell counts. Sequencing was performed with immunoSEQ multiplex PCR; in TCRdb, only in-frame clones are kept and a portion is missing. V and J calls plus clone size are reproduced from that table; the DNA served to infer D and trimming. The table lists around 100,000 clones, about 85% of them singletons, with 2% to 2.5% in the top ten. The receptor was isolated from a human donor in a cohort sampled during active COVID-19. Sequencing was carried out using peripheral blood. The gene calls are TRBV5-1 and TRBJ2-7, with 8 bases that match TRBD1. DNA of the CDR3: TGCGCCAGCAGCTCAGTGGGGACAGGAGACTACGAGCAGTACTTC. As protein: CASSSVGTGDYEQYF.